This TCR beta chain was found in a study of T cell repertoires and Cas9 in healthy adults. Overall study: SpCas9-reactive CD4 and CD8 T cells were characterized for potency, cytotoxicity and lineage.

This table comes from immunoSEQ multiplex PCR, and its TCRdb copy is limited to in-frame clones, with some not included. This table has about 22,000 clones, around 90% appearing once. This clone came up once. Antigen unknown. V dropped 0 bases and J dropped 5 bases, with 15 bases sitting between them. From germline, CDR1 is SGHTA and CDR2 FQGNSA. CDR3 length: 16 amino acids. Study-wide results and limits: Reportedly, SpCas9-reactive effector T cell proliferation and function were mitigated by SpCas9-reactive Tregs in vitro.

Specimen: CD4+ effector T cells (CD127+, CD25-, CD137-, CD154-) from PBMCs; culture status not recorded. The chain recombines TRBV7-2 with TRBJ2-3, with unresolved D. This TCR was recovered from a human donor in good health. The CDR3: CASSLASSPRLDTQYF. Here the CDR3 DNA reads TGTGCCAGCAGCTTAGCGTCTTCGCCTCGGTTAGATACGCAGTATTTT.